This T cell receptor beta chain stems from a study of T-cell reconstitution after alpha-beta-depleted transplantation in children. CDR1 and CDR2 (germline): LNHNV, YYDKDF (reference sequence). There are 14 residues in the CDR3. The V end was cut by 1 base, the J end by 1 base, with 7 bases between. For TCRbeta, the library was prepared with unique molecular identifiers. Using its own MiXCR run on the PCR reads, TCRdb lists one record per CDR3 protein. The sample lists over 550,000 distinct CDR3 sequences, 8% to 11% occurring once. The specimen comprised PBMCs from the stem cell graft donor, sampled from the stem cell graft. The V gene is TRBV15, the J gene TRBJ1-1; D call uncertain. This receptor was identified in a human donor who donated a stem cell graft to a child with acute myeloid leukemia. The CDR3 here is CATSRGRANTEAFF. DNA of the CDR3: TGTGCCACCAGCAGAGGTAGGGCGAACACTGAAGCTTTCTTT.